Below, one T cell receptor beta chain is given with its context. Per the study methods: Estimated nucleated cell counts came from reference gene primer amplification. Sequencing used immunoSEQ multiplex PCR; TCRdb keeps in-frame clones, though not all of them. The V and J calls and clone size were taken over from that table, and D and trimming were inferred from the DNA. The table records more than 250,000 clones, around nine tenths of them present only once. This study enrolled people aged roughly 18 to 90 from about two dozen US geographic areas. The source of the sample is a study of blood T cell repertoires in COVID-19. Turning to the study itself: Sites across the United States, Italy and Spain contributed samples from acute and convalescent COVID-19.

Trimming removed 0 bases from V and 4 bases from J, with 12 bases in between. This CDR3 spans 15 amino acids. Germline V gene lookup returns CDR1 MNHEY and CDR2 SMNVEV (reference sequence). Sequenced input: PBMCs or T cells enriched from blood (not recorded which). This TCR was recovered from a woman younger than 35 who had recovered from COVID-19. This chain joins TRBV27 and TRBJ1-1, with D perhaps matching TRBD1 (6 bases). The CDR3 bases are TGTGCCAGCAGTTTATCCTCAGGGGTGGGCACTGAAGCTTTCTTT. This encodes CASSLSSGVGTEAFF.